These T cell receptor beta chains were read from a single sample in a study of shared clonotypes between healthy human individuals. The data were produced by immunoSEQ multiplex PCR, yet TCRdb's version contains in-frame clones alone and is incomplete. The data contain more than 900,000 clones, roughly 74% of them singletons. Sequenced: memory CD4+ T cells from PBMCs. These receptors all stem from a man younger than 35 in good health. Some clones in this sample may be carry-over from other donors' samples. CDR3s include the opening cysteine and the closing phenylalanine or tryptophan. D genes are given only for firm matches. Clone size is not always given. Where it is, it says once, few, many or a class for expanded clones.

v_gene,abundance,j_gene,d_gene,CDR3nt,CDR3aa
TRBV29-1,-,TRBJ2-2,TRBD2,TGCAGCGTTGTACTAGCGGTGAACACCGGGGAGCTGTTTTTT,CSVVLAVNTGELFF
TRBV11-2,-,TRBJ2-7,-,TGTGCCAGCAGCCCCCAGGCCAGGAGCTCCTACGAGCAGTACTTC,CASSPQARSSYEQYF
TRBV27,few,TRBJ2-7,TRBD2,TGTGCCAGCAGTTCCCTCTCGACTAGCGACTACGAGCAGTACTTC,CASSSLSTSDYEQYF
TRBV7-2,-,TRBJ2-3,-,TGTGCCAGCAGCAAACTAGCAGATACGCAGTATTTT,CASSKLADTQYF
TRBV15,-,TRBJ2-5,-,TGTGCCACCGGGACCGCCCAGGAGACCCAGTACTTC,CATGTAQETQYF
TRBV2,-,TRBJ2-5,-,TGTGCCAGTGGGCAGTCGACGGAGACCCAGTACTTC,CASGQSTETQYF
TRBV18,-,TRBJ1-2,-,TGTGCCAGCTCACCAGGGAGTCCGCAGGGGAACTATGGCTACACCTTC,CASSPGSPQGNYGYTF
TRBV7-2,once,TRBJ1-1,-,TGTGCCAGCAGTACACAGGGTTCGGGCACTGAAGCTTTCTTT,CASSTQGSGTEAFF
TRBV12-1,-,TRBJ2-6,-,TGTGCCAGCAGCCGTTATATTATAGGACAAAGTCGGGCCAACGTCCTGACTTTC,CASSRYIIGQSRANVLTF
TRBV7-2,once,TRBJ2-7,TRBD2,TGTGCCAGCAGCCTATTAAGCGGGAGCACCAACGAGCAGTACTTC,CASSLLSGSTNEQYF
TRBV7-6,-,TRBJ2-7,-,TGTGCCAGCAGCTTAGAGGACGAGCAGTACTTC,CASSLEDEQYF
TRBV28,many,TRBJ2-2,TRBD2,TGTGCCAGCAGCCCGTCTAGCGGGAGGGATACCGGGGAGCTGTTTTTT,CASSPSSGRDTGELFF
TRBV28,-,TRBJ1-2,TRBD1,TGTGCCAGCTGTTCCGGGACAGGGCTTCTCGGCTACACCTTC,CASCSGTGLLGYTF
TRBV4-1,-,TRBJ1-3,-,TGCGCCAGCAGCCAACCCGACCGAGACTCTGGAAACACCATATATTTT,CASSQPDRDSGNTIYF
TRBV25-1,-,TRBJ2-2,-,TGTGCCAGCCACGACACCGGGGAGCTGTTTTTT,CASHDTGELFF
TRBV2,-,TRBJ2-1,-,TGTGCCAGCAGCAAAGAGCACAATGAGCAGTTCTTC,CASSKEHNEQFF
TRBV7-6,-,TRBJ2-7,TRBD2,TGTGCCAGCAGCTCGGGACTAGCGGGGGATCCCTGGTCCTACGAGCAGTACTTC,CASSSGLAGDPWSYEQYF
TRBV28,-,TRBJ1-5,-,TGTGCCAGCAGCCGTGCAAATCAGCCCCAGCATTTT,CASSRANQPQHF
TRBV28,-,TRBJ2-7,-,TGTGCCAGCAGTTCAGCCGGGACCGGCGTCTACGAGCAGTACTTC,CASSSAGTGVYEQYF
TRBV4-1,many,TRBJ2-7,-,TGCGCCAGCAGCCAAATTTTGGGGGGAGGCTCGAGCTCCTACGAGCAGTACTTC,CASSQILGGGSSSYEQYF
TRBV6-6,-,TRBJ1-3,-,TGTGCCAGCACCCCACGTGGGGTCTCTGGAAACACCATATATTTT,CASTPRGVSGNTIYF
TRBV4-3,-,TRBJ1-4,TRBD1,TGCGCCAGCAGCCGAGAACAGGGGGCAGGTGAAAAACTGTTTTTT,CASSREQGAGEKLFF
TRBV7-3,-,TRBJ2-2,TRBD1,TGTGCCAGCAGCTTTGGGGACAGGGCCACCGGGGAGCTGTTTTTT,CASSFGDRATGELFF